This T cell receptor (beta chain) was identified in a study of technical replicates of blood from several donors. The germline V gene has CDR1 SNHLY and CDR2 FYNNEI. CDR3 length equals 11 residues. V shed 6 bases and J 16 bases; nucleotides not matched to a gene: 7. Assay used: immunoSEQ multiplex PCR; TCRdb lists only in-frame clones, some missing. The table shows around 80,000 clones, with roughly 93% occurring only once. In this sample, this clone turned up once. What was sequenced was T cells isolated from PBMCs. The source of this sequence is a human donor in good health. The chain carries TRBV2 and TRBJ2-1; the match to TRBD1 covers 9 bases. The CDR3 loop is CASRKLGQGFF. In DNA form, the CDR3 reads TGTGCCAGCAGAAAGCTGGGACAGGGTTTCTTC.